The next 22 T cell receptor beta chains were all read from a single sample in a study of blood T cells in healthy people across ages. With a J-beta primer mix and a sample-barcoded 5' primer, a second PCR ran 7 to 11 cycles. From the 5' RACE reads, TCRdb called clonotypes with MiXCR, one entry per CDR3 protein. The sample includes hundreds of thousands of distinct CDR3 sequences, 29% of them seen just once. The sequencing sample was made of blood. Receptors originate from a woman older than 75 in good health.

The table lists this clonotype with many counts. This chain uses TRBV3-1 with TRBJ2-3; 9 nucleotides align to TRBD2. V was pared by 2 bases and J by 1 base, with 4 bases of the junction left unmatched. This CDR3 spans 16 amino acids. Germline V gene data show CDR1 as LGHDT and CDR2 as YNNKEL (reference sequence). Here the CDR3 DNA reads TGTGCCAGCAGCCAATTTTCTAGCGGGGGCACAGATACGCAGTATTTT. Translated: CASSQFSSGGTDTQYF.

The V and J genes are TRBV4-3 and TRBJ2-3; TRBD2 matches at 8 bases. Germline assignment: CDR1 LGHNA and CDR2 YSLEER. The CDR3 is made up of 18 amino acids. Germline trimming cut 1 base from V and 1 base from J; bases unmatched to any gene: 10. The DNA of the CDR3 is TGCGCCAGCAGCCAAGCGGGGGGGCGGGGAGGTGGCACAGATACGCAGTATTTT. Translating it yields CASSQAGGRGGGTDTQYF.

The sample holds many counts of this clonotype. CDR3 amino acids: CASSLVSGVGTDTQYF. The CDR3, as DNA: TGTGCCAGCAGCTTAGTTAGCGGGGTCGGCACAGATACGCAGTATTTT. The chain links TRBV7-2 to TRBJ2-3; TRBD2 aligns across 8 bases. Germline trimming cut 1 base from V and 1 base from J; bases unmatched to any gene: 4. CDR1 is SGHTA, CDR2 FQGNSA, per germline. The CDR3 consists of 16 residues.

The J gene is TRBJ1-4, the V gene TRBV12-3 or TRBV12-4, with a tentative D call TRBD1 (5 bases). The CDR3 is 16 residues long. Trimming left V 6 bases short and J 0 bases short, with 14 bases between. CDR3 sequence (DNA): TGTGCCAGCAGCCGGGGACTTTCTGCAACTAATGAAAAACTGTTTTTT. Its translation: CASSRGLSATNEKLFF.

The CDR3 coding sequence is TGTGCCAGCAGCCCTAGTCACTCTGGAAACACCATATATTTT. Amino acids: CASSPSHSGNTIYF. The chain has TRBV6-2 or TRBV6-3 and TRBJ1-3; no firm D call. There are 14 residues in the CDR3. Per the germline V gene, CDR1 is MNHEY and CDR2 is SVGEGT. Trimming took 6 bases from V and 0 from J, leaving 9 bases between them.

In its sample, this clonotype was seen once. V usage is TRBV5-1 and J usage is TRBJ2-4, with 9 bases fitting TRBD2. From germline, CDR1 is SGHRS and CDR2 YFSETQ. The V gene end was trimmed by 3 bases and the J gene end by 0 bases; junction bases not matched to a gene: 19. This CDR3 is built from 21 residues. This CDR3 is CASSSRPVAGEPQLAKNIQYF. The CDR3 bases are TGCGCCAGCAGCTCCCGGCCTGTAGCGGGGGAGCCCCAACTAGCCAAAAACATTCAGTACTTC.

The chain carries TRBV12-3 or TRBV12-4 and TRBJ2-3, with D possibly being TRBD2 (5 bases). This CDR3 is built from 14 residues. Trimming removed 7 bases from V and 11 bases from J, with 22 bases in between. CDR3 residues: CASTNLGSADVQYF. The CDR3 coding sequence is TGTGCCAGCACCAATTTGGGTAGCGCAGATGTGCAGTATTTT.

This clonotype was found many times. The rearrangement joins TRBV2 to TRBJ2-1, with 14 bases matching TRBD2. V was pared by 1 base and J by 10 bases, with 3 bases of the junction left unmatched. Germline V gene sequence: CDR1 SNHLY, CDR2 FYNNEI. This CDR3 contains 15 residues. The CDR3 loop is CASSEEGTSGGEQFF. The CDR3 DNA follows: TGTGCCAGCAGTGAAGAGGGGACTAGCGGGGGAGAGCAGTTCTTC.

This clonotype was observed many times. The DNA of the CDR3 is TGCAGTGCTAGAAGGCTAGCGGGGGGAAACAATGAGCAGTTCTTC. It is translated as CSARRLAGGNNEQFF. The rearrangement uses TRBV20-1 and TRBJ2-1, with 11 positions matching TRBD2. Trimming removed 2 bases from V and 5 bases from J; junction bases left unmatched: 5. Germline CDR1 DFQATT, CDR2 SNEGSKA (reference sequence). The length of the CDR3 is 15 residues.

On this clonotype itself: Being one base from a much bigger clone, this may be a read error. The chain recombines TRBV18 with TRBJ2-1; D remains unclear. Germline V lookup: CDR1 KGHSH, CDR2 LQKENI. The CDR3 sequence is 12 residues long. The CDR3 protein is CASSVSDNEQFF. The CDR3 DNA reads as TGTGCCAGCTCAGTCTCCGACAATGAGCAGTTCTTC.

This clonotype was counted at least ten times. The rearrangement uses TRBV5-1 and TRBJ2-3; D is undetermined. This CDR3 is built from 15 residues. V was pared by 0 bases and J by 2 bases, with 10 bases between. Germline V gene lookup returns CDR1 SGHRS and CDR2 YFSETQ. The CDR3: CASSLDRGDTDTQYF. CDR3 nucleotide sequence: TGCGCCAGCAGCTTGGATCGCGGTGACACAGATACGCAGTATTTT.

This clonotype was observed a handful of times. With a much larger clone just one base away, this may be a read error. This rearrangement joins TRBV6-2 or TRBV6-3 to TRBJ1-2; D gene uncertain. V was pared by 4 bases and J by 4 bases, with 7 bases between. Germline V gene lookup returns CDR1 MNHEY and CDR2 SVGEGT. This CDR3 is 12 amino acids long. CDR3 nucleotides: TGTGCCAGCAGTTTGGGGTGCTATGGCTACACCTTC. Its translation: CASSLGCYGYTF.

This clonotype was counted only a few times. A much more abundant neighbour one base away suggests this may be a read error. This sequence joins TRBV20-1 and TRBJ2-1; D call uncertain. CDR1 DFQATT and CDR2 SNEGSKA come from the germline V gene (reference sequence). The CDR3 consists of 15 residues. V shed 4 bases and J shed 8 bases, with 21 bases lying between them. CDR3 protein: CSAKGRLFLQYEQFF. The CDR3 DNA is TGCAGTGCTAAGGGCAGGCTCTTTCTACAATATGAGCAGTTCTTC.

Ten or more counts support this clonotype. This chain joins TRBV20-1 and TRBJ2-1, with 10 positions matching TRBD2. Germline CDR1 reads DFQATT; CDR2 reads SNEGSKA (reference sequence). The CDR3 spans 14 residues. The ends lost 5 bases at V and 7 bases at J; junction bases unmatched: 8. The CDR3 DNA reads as TGCAGTGCTCTTAAGCGGGGGGGCCTGAATGAGCAGTTCTTC. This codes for CSALKRGGLNEQFF.

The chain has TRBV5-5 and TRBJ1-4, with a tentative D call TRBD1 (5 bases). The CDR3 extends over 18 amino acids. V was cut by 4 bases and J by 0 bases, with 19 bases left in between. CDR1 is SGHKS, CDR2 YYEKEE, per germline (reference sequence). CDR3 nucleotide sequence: TGTGCCAGCAGCCCAGGAAGGGGCGGACCAACAACTAATGAAAAACTGTTTTTT. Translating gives CASSPGRGGPTTNEKLFF.

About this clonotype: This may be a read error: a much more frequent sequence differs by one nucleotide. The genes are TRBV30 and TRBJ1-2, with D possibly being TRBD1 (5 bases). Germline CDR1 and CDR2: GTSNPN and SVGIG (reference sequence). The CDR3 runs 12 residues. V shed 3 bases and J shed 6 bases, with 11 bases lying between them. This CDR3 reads CAWSPMGDGYTF. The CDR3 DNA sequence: TGTGCCTGGAGCCCGATGGGGGATGGCTACACCTTC.

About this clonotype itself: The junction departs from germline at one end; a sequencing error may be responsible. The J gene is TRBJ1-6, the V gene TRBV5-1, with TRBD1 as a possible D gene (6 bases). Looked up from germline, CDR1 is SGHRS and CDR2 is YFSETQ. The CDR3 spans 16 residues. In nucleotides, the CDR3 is TGCGCCAGCGGCTTATGGGGCGAGGGGGGAAATTCACCCCTCCACTTT. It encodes CASGLWGEGGNSPLHF.

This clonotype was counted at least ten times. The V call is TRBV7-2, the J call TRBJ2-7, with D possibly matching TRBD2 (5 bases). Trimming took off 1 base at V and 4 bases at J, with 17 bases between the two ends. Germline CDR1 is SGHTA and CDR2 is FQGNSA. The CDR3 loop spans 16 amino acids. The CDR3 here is CASSLDSSSSNYEQYF. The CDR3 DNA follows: TGTGCCAGCAGCTTAGATTCTTCTAGCTCAAATTACGAGCAGTACTTC.

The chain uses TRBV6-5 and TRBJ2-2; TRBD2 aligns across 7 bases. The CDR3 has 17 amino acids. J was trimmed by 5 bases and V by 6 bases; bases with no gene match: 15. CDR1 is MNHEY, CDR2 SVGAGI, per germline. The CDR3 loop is CASSYPRGVGGTGELFF. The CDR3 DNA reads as TGTGCCAGCAGCTACCCTCGGGGGGTCGGTGGAACCGGGGAGCTGTTTTTT.

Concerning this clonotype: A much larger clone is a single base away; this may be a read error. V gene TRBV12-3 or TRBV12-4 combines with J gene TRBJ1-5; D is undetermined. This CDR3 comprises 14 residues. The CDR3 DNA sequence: TGTGCCGGCAGTCCGTCTAATAATAATCAGCCCCAGCATTTT. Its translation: CAGSPSNNNQPQHF.

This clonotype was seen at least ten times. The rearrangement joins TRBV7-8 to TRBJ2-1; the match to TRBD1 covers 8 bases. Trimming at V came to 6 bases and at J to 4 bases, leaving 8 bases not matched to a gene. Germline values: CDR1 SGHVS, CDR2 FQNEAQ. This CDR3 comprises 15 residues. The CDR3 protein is CASSQAYRGYNEQFF. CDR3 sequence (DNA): TGTGCCAGCAGTCAAGCGTACAGGGGGTACAATGAGCAGTTCTTC.

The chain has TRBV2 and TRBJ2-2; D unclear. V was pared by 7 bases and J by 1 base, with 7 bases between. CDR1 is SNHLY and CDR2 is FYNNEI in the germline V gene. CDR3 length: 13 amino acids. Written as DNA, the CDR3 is TGTGCCAGCATCCAACAGAACACCGGGGAGCTGTTTTTT. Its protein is CASIQQNTGELFF.